The 6 T cell receptor beta chains in this list originate from one sample, sequenced in a study of blood T cell repertoires in COVID-19. Only in-frame clones appear in the TCRdb table, and some are missing; sequencing was by immunoSEQ multiplex PCR. The data contain around 260,000 clones, around 86% of them singletons. The sequenced material came from peripheral blood. Source of these receptors: a woman aged 60-70 years with COVID-19, enrolled during active disease.

This chain joins TRBV5-1 and TRBJ2-3, with D unresolved. V was clipped by 3 bases and J by 2 bases, with 19 bases between them. CDR1 is SGHRS and CDR2 is YFSETQ in the germline V gene. The CDR3 runs to 17 residues. CDR3 residues: CASSSAGLWASTDTQYF. The CDR3 DNA sequence: TGCGCCAGCAGCTCCGCCGGCCTTTGGGCATCCACAGATACGCAGTATTTT.

This chain uses TRBV2 with TRBJ2-7, with D possibly matching TRBD1 (5 bases). The CDR3 sequence is 14 residues long. V shed 5 bases and J shed 0 bases, with 11 bases lying between them. The germline V gene has CDR1 SNHLY and CDR2 FYNNEI. CDR3 DNA sequence: TGTGCCAGCAGTTTCGACAGAAGCTCCTACGAGCAGTACTTC. Amino acid sequence: CASSFDRSSYEQYF. Supplemented by reference TRBV2 and TRBJ2-7, the full variable domain reads EPEVTQTPSHQVTQMGQEVILRCVPISNHLYFYWYRQILGQKVEFLVSFYNNEISEKSEIFDDQFSVERPDGSNFTLKIRSTKLEDSAMYFCASSFDRSSYEQYFGPGTRLTVT.

This chain joins TRBV7-7 and TRBJ2-2; 7 bases are shared with TRBD2. The V gene end was trimmed by 4 bases and the J gene end by 0 bases; junction bases not matched to a gene: 2. CDR1 and CDR2 from the germline V gene are SSHAT and FNYEAQ (reference sequence). The CDR3 consists of 15 residues. The CDR3 loop is CASSSGRTNTGELFF. DNA for the CDR3: TGTGCCAGCAGCTCCGGGAGGACGAACACCGGGGAGCTGTTTTTT.

The chain links TRBV4-2 to TRBJ2-2; D might be TRBD1 (6 bases). Germline V gives CDR1 LGHNA, CDR2 YNFKEQ. The CDR3 is 17 residues long. V lost 1 base to trimming and J lost 0 bases, with 12 bases between them. The CDR3 is CASSQGFTGSNTGELFF. As DNA, the CDR3 is TGTGCCAGCAGCCAAGGTTTTACAGGGTCGAACACCGGGGAGCTGTTTTTT.

The chain joins TRBV30 to TRBJ2-4; D perhaps matches TRBD2 (6 bases). The germline CDR1 and CDR2 sequences are GTSNPN and SVGIG (reference sequence). The CDR3 length is 15 residues. V lost 1 base to trimming and J lost 0 bases, with 10 bases between them. In nucleotides, the CDR3 is TGTGCCTGGAGTGCTGGAGGGCTAGCCAAAAACATTCAGTACTTC. As protein: CAWSAGGLAKNIQYF. The full variable domain, with the rest looked up from reference TRBV30 and TRBJ2-4, is SQTIHQWPATLVQPVGSPLSLECTVEGTSNPNLYWYRQAAGRGLQLLFYSVGIGQISSEVPQNLSASRPQDRQFILSSKKLLLSDSGFYLCAWSAGGLAKNIQYFGAGTRLSVL.

This clone has only a few counts. V and J are TRBV7-9 and TRBJ2-6; TRBD1 might be the D (5 bases). V gave up 0 bases and J gave up 0 bases, with 12 bases separating them. Germline CDR1 SEHNR, CDR2 FQNEAQ (reference sequence). The CDR3 runs to 18 residues. The CDR3 sequence is CASSLATGASSGANVLTF. CDR3 in DNA: TGTGCCAGCAGCTTAGCCACAGGTGCTTCCTCTGGGGCCAACGTCCTGACTTTC.